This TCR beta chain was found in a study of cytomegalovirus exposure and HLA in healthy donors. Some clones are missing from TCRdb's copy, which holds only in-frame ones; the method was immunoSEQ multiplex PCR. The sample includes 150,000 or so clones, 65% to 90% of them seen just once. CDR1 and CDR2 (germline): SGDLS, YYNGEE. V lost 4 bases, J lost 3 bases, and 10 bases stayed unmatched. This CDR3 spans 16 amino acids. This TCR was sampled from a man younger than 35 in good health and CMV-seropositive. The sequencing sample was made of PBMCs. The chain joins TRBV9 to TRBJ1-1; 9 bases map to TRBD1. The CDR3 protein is CASSLTGTGRDTEAFF. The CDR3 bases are TGTGCCAGCAGCCTTACCGGGACAGGGCGAGACACTGAAGCTTTCTTT. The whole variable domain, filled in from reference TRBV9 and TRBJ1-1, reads DSGVTQTPKHLITATGQRVTLRCSPRSGDLSVYWYQQSLDQGLQFLIQYYNGEERAKGNILERFSAQQFPDLHSELNLSSLELGDSALYFCASSLTGTGRDTEAFFGQGTRLTVV.